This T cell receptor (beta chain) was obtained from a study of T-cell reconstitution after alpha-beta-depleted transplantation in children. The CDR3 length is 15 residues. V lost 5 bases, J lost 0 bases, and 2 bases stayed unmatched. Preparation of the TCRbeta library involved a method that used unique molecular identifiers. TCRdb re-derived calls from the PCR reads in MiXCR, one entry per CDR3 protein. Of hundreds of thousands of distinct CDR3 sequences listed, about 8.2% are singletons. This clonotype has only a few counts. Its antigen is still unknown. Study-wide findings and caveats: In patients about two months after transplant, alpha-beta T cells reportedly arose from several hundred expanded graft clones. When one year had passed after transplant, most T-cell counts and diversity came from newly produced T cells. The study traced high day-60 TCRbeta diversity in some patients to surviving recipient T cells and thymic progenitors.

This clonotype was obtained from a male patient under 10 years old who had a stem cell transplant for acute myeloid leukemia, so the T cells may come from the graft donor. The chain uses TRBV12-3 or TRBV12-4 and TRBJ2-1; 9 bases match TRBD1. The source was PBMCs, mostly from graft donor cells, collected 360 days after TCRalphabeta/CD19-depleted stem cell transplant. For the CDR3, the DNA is TGTGCCAGCAGTGAGGGACAGGGCTCCTACAATGAGCAGTTCTTC. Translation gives CASSEGQGSYNEQFF.